This is a list of T cell receptor beta chains from one sample in a study of regulatory T cells in long-lasting Graves disease. Via MiXCR, TCRdb re-called the multiplex PCR reads, giving one row per CDR3 protein. The table includes some 340,000 distinct CDR3 sequences, 12% detected once. These data were also reused for a study on T cells in Graves' hyperthyroidism and ophthalmopathy.

This material consisted of peripheral blood mononuclear cells (PBMCs), taken at new diagnosis, from a patient treated with antithyroid drugs. The receptor set was obtained from a woman aged 18-35 years with Graves disease. Both conserved end residues are part of each CDR3. D genes are given only for firm matches. Size tells how often a clone was seen (once, few, many) or the class of an expanded clone, and some rows leave it out.

many | TRBD1 | 15 | TRBJ1-2 | TRBV10-1 | TGCGCCAGCAGTGAGTTTTGGACAGGGCGGTCTGGCTACACCTTC | CASSEFWTGRSGYTF
many | NA | 15 | TRBJ1-6 | TRBV6-1 | TGTGCCAGCAGGACCCAGAGCTCCTATAATTCACCCCTCCACTTT | CASRTQSSYNSPLHF
few | NA | 16 | TRBJ2-3 | TRBV11-1 | TGTGCCAGCAGCTCACCGAGGGATGGTCCTACAGATACGCAGTATTTT | CASSSPRDGPTDTQYF
many | TRBD1 | 13 | TRBJ1-2 | TRBV12-3/TRBV12-4 | TGTGCCAGCAGTTTATACAGGGGCCTAGGCTACACCTTC | CASSLYRGLGYTF
many | NA | 16 | TRBJ2-3 | TRBV7-2 | TGTGCCAGCAGCTTACCTCGGGGGGCCGGCACAGATACGCAGTATTTT | CASSLPRGAGTDTQYF
NA | NA | 14 | TRBJ2-7 | TRBV28 | TGTGCCAGCAGTTCATCAGGAGCCTCGGGCGAGCAGTACTTC | CASSSSGASGEQYF
many | NA | 16 | TRBJ1-1 | TRBV2 | TGTGCCAGCAGTTTGTGGGGGGACATAAGTGGCACTGAAGCTTTCTTT | CASSLWGDISGTEAFF
NA | NA | 11 | TRBJ1-2 | TRBV10-2 | TGCGCCAGCATGGCAGAATATGGCTACACCTTC | CASMAEYGYTF
NA | TRBD2 | 16 | TRBJ2-1 | TRBV5-1 | TGCGCCAGCAGCTTGGTGGGACTAGGGCGCTACAATGAGCAGTTCTTC | CASSLVGLGRYNEQFF
many | NA | 14 | TRBJ2-1 | TRBV12-3/TRBV12-4 | TGTGCCAGCAGGATTCAGGGGTTTCGGGGAGAGCAGTTCTTC | CASRIQGFRGEQFF
many | NA | 12 | TRBJ2-1 | TRBV28 | TGTGCCAGCAGCTCAGTCCGTAATGAGCAGTTCTTC | CASSSVRNEQFF
many | TRBD1 | 17 | TRBJ1-4 | TRBV7-6 | TGTGCCAGCAGCTTAGAAGCGGTCGGGACAGGAATTGAAAAACTGTTTTTT | CASSLEAVGTGIEKLFF
NA | NA | 17 | TRBJ1-4 | TRBV9 | TGTGCCAGCAGCGTAGAAGGCACATTTGCAACTAATGAAAAACTGTTTTTT | CASSVEGTFATNEKLFF
many | NA | 15 | TRBJ1-1 | TRBV4-2 | TGTGCCAGCAGCCAAGCTAAGGGGTCGAACACTGAAGCTTTCTTT | CASSQAKGSNTEAFF
many | NA | 11 | TRBJ1-5 | TRBV2 | TGTGCCAGCAGTTCTAATCAGCCCCAGCATTTT | CASSSNQPQHF
many | NA | 17 | TRBJ2-2 | TRBV12-3/TRBV12-4 | TGTGCCAGCAGTTTGCGACGGTTTCTCCCGGACACCGGGGAGCTGTTTTTT | CASSLRRFLPDTGELFF
few | NA | 13 | TRBJ2-7 | TRBV10-2 | TGCGCCAGCTCGGGGTCTCCATACTACGAGCAGTACTTC | CASSGSPYYEQYF
NA | TRBD1 | 18 | TRBJ2-2 | TRBV10-3 | TGTGCCATCTATAAACCACCTCGGGACAGGGGGCAGAGCGGGGAGCTGTTTTTT | CAIYKPPRDRGQSGELFF
NA | TRBD1 | 16 | TRBJ2-3 | TRBV5-1 | TGCGCCAGCAGCGGGGGACAGGGTCCTAGCACAGATACGCAGTATTTT | CASSGGQGPSTDTQYF
NA | TRBD1 | 15 | TRBJ2-3 | TRBV29-1 | TGCAGCGTTGAAAGGGGGACAGGGAACACAGATACGCAGTATTTT | CSVERGTGNTDTQYF
few | NA | 12 | TRBJ1-3 | TRBV7-2 | TGTGCCAGCGGACAAGGGGGGGACACCATATATTTT | CASGQGGDTIYF
many | NA | 13 | TRBJ2-1 | TRBV7-2 | TGTGCCAGCAGCTTAGCGGGCGGGGTTGAGCAGTTCTTC | CASSLAGGVEQFF
few | NA | 16 | TRBJ2-7 | TRBV4-1 | TGCGCCAGCAGCTCCCGGGTGGCGGATCCAGGGTACGAGCAGTACTTC | CASSSRVADPGYEQYF
many | NA | 13 | TRBJ1-6 | TRBV3-1 | TGTGCCAGCAGCCAAGGGGTGCGAGTGGCCCTCCACTTT | CASSQGVRVALHF
many | NA | 12 | TRBJ1-1 | TRBV20-1 | TGCAGTCCTATAAGGTCGAACACTGAAGCTTTCTTT | CSPIRSNTEAFF
few | NA | 15 | TRBJ1-1 | TRBV7-9 | TGTGCCAGCAGCCCACCCCTCGGCAGTAACACTGAAGCTTTCTTT | CASSPPLGSNTEAFF
many | NA | 13 | TRBJ1-1 | TRBV2 | TGTGCCAGCAGTAAAGCCAGGAACACTGAAGCTTTCTTT | CASSKARNTEAFF
many | NA | 14 | TRBJ1-6 | TRBV7-9 | TGTGCCAGCAGCCAGCTTAGATTAAATTCACCCCTCCACTTT | CASSQLRLNSPLHF
many | NA | 13 | TRBJ1-1 | TRBV20-1 | TGCAGTGCTAGAGCGGGGATTAACACTGAAGCTTTCTTT | CSARAGINTEAFF
many | NA | 16 | TRBJ1-1 | TRBV7-9 | TGTGCCAGCAGCTTAGATTGGGGGCAGGGGAACACTGAAGCTTTCTTT | CASSLDWGQGNTEAFF
many | TRBD1 | 17 | TRBJ2-2 | TRBV11-2 | TGTGCCAGCAGGGGTACCGGGACAGGGGCATTAACCGGGGAGCTGTTTTTT | CASRGTGTGALTGELFF
NA | NA | 18 | TRBJ2-1 | TRBV7-9 | TGTGCCAGCAGCTTATTGGGGGCAACGAACACCGGGGGGAATGAGCAGTTCTTC | CASSLLGATNTGGNEQFF
NA | TRBD2 | 15 | TRBJ2-5 | TRBV4-3 | TGCGCCAGCAGCCAAGTTAGCGGGAGGAGGGAGACCCAGTACTTC | CASSQVSGRRETQYF
many | TRBD1 | 13 | TRBJ1-2 | TRBV29-1 | TGCAGCGTTGTGAACAGGGGGCTCGGTGGCTACACCTTC | CSVVNRGLGGYTF
many | TRBD2 | 15 | TRBJ2-5 | TRBV6-5 | TGTGCCAGCAGTTGGACTAGCGGGGGGGCAGAGACCCAGTACTTC | CASSWTSGGAETQYF
NA | NA | 15 | TRBJ2-7 | TRBV5-1 | TGCGCCAGCAGCTTGGCAATCGGGGGGCGCAGCGAGCAGTACTTC | CASSLAIGGRSEQYF
many | NA | 13 | TRBJ2-5 | TRBV7-2 | TGTGCCAGCAGCTTTCAGACCCTAGAGACCCAGTACTTC | CASSFQTLETQYF
many | NA | 13 | TRBJ2-7 | TRBV20-1 | TGCAGTGCTAGCTTCCCCCCCTCCTACGAGCAGTACTTC | CSASFPPSYEQYF
many | NA | 12 | TRBJ2-1 | TRBV7-6 | TGTGCCAGCAGCTTCCCCGATCAAGGGCAGTTCTTC | CASSFPDQGQFF
NA | NA | 13 | TRBJ2-1 | TRBV5-1 | TGCGCCAGCAGCTCTGGACTGCCTGCTCAGCAGTTCTTC | CASSSGLPAQQFF
many | TRBD1 | 16 | TRBJ1-1 | TRBV27 | TGTGCCAGCAGTCACCTCCTTGGGACAGGGCAAACTGAAGCTTTCTTT | CASSHLLGTGQTEAFF
many | TRBD1 | 11 | TRBJ1-1 | TRBV4-1 | TGCGCCAGCACCACGGACAGGGCGGCTTTCTTT | CASTTDRAAFF
few | NA | 17 | TRBJ1-1 | TRBV7-3 | TGTGCCAGCAGCTTAAATGGTGTGGCAGGCGCGGGGACTGAAGCTTTCTTT | CASSLNGVAGAGTEAFF
many | TRBD1 | 15 | TRBJ2-3 | TRBV27 | TGTGCCAGCAGTTCTTGGACAGGGAACACAGATACGCAGTATTTT | CASSSWTGNTDTQYF
few | NA | 15 | TRBJ1-2 | TRBV6-2/TRBV6-3 | TGTGCCAGCAGTTATTTTGTTCGAACTAACTATGGCTACACCTTC | CASSYFVRTNYGYTF
NA | NA | 16 | TRBJ2-6 | TRBV10-3 | TGTGCCATCAGTGCCAAGGGGCACTCTGGGGCCAACGTCCTGACTTTC | CAISAKGHSGANVLTF